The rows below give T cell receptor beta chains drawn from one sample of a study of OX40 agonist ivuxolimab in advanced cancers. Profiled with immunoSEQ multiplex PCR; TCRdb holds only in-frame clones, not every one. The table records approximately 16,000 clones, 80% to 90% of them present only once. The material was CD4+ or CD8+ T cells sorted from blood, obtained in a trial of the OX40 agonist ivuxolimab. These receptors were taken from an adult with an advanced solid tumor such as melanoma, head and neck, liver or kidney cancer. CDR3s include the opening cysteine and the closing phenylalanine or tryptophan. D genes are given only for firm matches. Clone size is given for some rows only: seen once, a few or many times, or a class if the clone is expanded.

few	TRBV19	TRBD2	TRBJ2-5	CASSIGPTSGRETQYF	TGTGCCAGTAGTATAGGGCCGACTAGCGGGAGGGAGACCCAGTACTTC
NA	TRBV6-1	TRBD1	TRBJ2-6	CASSASGQAGANVLTF	TGTGCCAGCAGTGCCTCCGGACAGGCTGGGGCCAACGTCCTGACTTTC
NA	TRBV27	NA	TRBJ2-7	CASSLSTLTSGTGEQYF	TGTGCCAGCAGTTTATCGACCCTAACATCCGGGACGGGAGAGCAGTACTTC
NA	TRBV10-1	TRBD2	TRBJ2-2	CASSESRGGRGTGELFF	TGCGCCAGCAGTGAGTCAAGGGGCGGGAGGGGTACCGGGGAGCTGTTTTTT
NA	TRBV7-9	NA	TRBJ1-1	CASSLADGEAFF	TGTGCCAGCAGCTTAGCGGACGGGGAAGCTTTCTTT
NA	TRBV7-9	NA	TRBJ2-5	CASTRGSTYQETQYF	TGTGCCAGCACCCGGGGATCCACGTACCAAGAGACCCAGTACTTC
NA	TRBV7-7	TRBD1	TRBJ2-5	CASSLGGTGRQETQYF	TGTGCCAGCAGCTTAGGGGGGACAGGGAGACAAGAGACCCAGTACTTC
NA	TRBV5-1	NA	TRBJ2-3	CATQQGSTDTQYF	TGCGCCACTCAACAGGGATCCACAGATACGCAGTATTTT
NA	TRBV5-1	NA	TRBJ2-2	CASNRLGTGELFF	TGCGCCAGCAACAGGTTAGGTACCGGGGAGCTGTTTTTT
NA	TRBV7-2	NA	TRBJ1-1	CASSLSGAGTEAFF	TGTGCCAGCAGCTTATCAGGGGCGGGCACTGAAGCTTTCTTT
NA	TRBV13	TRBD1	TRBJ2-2	CASSFRGGASGELFF	TGTGCCAGCAGCTTCAGAGGGGGCGCGAGCGGGGAGCTGTTTTTT
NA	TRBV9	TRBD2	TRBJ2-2	CASSTGTSNTGELFF	TGTGCCAGCAGCACCGGGACTAGCAACACCGGGGAGCTGTTTTTT
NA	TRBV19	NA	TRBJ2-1	CASGGSRYNEQFF	TGTGCCAGCGGGGGCAGTCGCTACAATGAGCAGTTCTTC
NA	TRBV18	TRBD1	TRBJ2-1	CASSARQGGNEQFF	TGTGCCAGCTCGGCAAGACAGGGGGGGAATGAGCAGTTCTTC
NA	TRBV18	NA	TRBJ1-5	CASSYRDQPQHF	TGTGCCAGCTCGTACAGGGATCAGCCCCAGCATTTT
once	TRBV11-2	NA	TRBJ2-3	CASSGGAGADTQYF	TGTGCCAGCAGCGGGGGGGCGGGCGCAGATACGCAGTATTTT
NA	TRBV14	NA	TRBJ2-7	CASSPGIWDEQYF	TGTGCCAGCAGCCCGGGCATTTGGGACGAGCAGTACTTC
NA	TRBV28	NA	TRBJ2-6	CASSLWFSGANVLTF	TGTGCCAGCAGTTTATGGTTCTCTGGGGCCAACGTCCTGACTTTC
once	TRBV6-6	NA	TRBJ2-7	CASNRGREYEQYF	TGTGCCAGCAACCGAGGCAGAGAGTACGAGCAGTACTTC
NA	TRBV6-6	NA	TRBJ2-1	CASTLSGEFREQFF	TGTGCCAGCACCCTCTCGGGGGAGTTTCGTGAGCAGTTCTTC
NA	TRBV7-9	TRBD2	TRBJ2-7	CASSFFGLAGGYEQYF	TGTGCCAGCAGCTTTTTTGGACTAGCGGGAGGCTACGAGCAGTACTTC
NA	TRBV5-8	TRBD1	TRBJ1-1	CASSSGTGNTEAFF	TGTGCCAGCAGCTCCGGGACAGGGAACACTGAAGCTTTCTTT
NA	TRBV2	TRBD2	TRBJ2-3	CASSEGGRGTDTQYF	TGTGCCAGCAGTGAGGGCGGGAGAGGGACAGATACGCAGTATTTT
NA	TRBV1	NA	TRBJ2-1	CTSSHGTSGNEQFF	TGCACCAGCAGCCACGGTACTAGCGGGAATGAGCAGTTCTTC
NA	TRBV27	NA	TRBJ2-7	CASSSSPRGYEQYF	TGTGCCAGCAGTTCCTCGCCGAGGGGCTACGAGCAGTACTTC
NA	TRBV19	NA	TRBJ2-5	CASSIADGPDF	TGTGCCAGTAGTATAGCGGATGGTCCGGACTTC